These 30 T cell receptor beta chains were all obtained from the same sample, sequenced in a study of T cells in Graves' hyperthyroidism and ophthalmopathy. RNA transcripts gave rise to amplified TCR beta CDR3 regions. A first-round RT-PCR of the TCR CDR3 used the HTBI primer set. TCRdb re-derived calls from the multiplex PCR reads in MiXCR, one entry per CDR3 protein. The sample consists of 370,000 or so distinct CDR3 sequences, 15% to 18% of them appearing once. The sequencing sample was made of blood. These TCRs come from a woman aged 18 to 35 with Graves' hyperthyroidism that later progressed to Graves' ophthalmopathy.

This chain uses TRBV7-6 with TRBJ2-1, with 7 bases lining up with TRBD1. Trimming took 1 base from V and 0 from J; bases not matched to a gene: 9. The CDR3 covers 18 residues. The V gene's germline CDR1 is SGHVS and CDR2 FNYEAQ. CDR3 in DNA: TGTGCCAGCAGCTTAGTCAGTATAGGACAGGTCTCCTACAATGAGCAGTTCTTC. Translation gives CASSLVSIGQVSYNEQFF.

This clonotype was counted at least ten times. The chain combines TRBV3-1 with TRBJ2-1; D perhaps matches TRBD1 (6 bases). Trimming stripped 3 bases from V and 2 bases from J, with 11 bases between. This CDR3 contains 15 residues. The germline V gene has CDR1 LGHDT and CDR2 YNNKEL (reference sequence). The CDR3, as DNA: TGTGCCAGCAGCCAGGCACAGGGACCCTACAATGAGCAGTTCTTC. It specifies CASSQAQGPYNEQFF.

This clonotype was detected only a few times. The chain links TRBV10-3 to TRBJ2-2, with 10 bases fitting TRBD2. V lost 4 bases and J lost 4; bases outside the gene matches: 6. CDR1 is ENHRY and CDR2 is SYGVKD in the germline V gene. This CDR3 spans 16 amino acids. CDR3 amino acids: CAISGTSGIGTGELFF. CDR3 DNA sequence: TGTGCCATCAGTGGAACTAGCGGGATTGGCACCGGGGAGCTGTTTTTT.

The table lists this clonotype with a few counts. V is TRBV27 and J is TRBJ2-3; 9 nucleotides line up with TRBD1. CDR1 is MNHEY and CDR2 is SMNVEV in the germline V gene (reference sequence). This CDR3 spans 15 amino acids. Trimming cost V 0 bases and J 7 bases; bases outside gene matches: 5. The CDR3 DNA sequence: TGTGCCAGCAGTTTATCCGGGACAGGGTGGAATACGCAGTATTTT. Amino acids: CASSLSGTGWNTQYF.

V is TRBV7-9 and J is TRBJ2-1, with TRBD2 matching 8 bases. CDR1 is SEHNR, CDR2 FQNEAQ, per germline (reference sequence). CDR3 size: 16 residues. The ends lost 5 bases at V and 8 bases at J; junction bases unmatched: 14. The CDR3 spells CASSLLAGPRPYEQFF. CDR3 DNA: TGTGCCAGCAGCCTATTAGCGGGACCAAGGCCCTATGAGCAGTTCTTC.

The J gene is TRBJ1-2, the V gene TRBV11-2; 7 nucleotides agree with TRBD1. J gave up 1 base and V 9 bases, and 5 bases lay outside the gene matches. CDR3 length equals 13 residues. Looked up from germline, CDR1 is SGHAT and CDR2 is FQNNGV. The CDR3 sequence is CASKAGGNYGYTF. CDR3 coding DNA: TGTGCCAGTAAGGCAGGGGGTAACTATGGCTACACCTTC.

This clonotype was seen repeatedly, ten times or more. The gene calls are TRBV5-1 and TRBJ2-5, with D hard to call. CDR3 length: 13 residues. V gave up 0 bases and J gave up 5 bases, with 8 bases separating them. Germline CDR1 is SGHRS and CDR2 is YFSETQ. The CDR3 sequence: CASSLEYSETQYF. CDR3 nucleotide sequence: TGCGCCAGCAGCTTGGAGTACAGCGAGACCCAGTACTTC.

This clonotype was recorded many times. This chain joins TRBV6-1 and TRBJ1-1; D call uncertain. The CDR3 is made up of 12 amino acids. V shed 2 bases and J shed 10 bases, with 11 bases lying between them. CDR1 MNHNS and CDR2 SASEGT come from the germline V gene. The CDR3 protein is CASSEITLGAFF. The CDR3, as DNA: TGTGCCAGCAGTGAAATTACTCTCGGAGCTTTCTTT.

In its sample, this clonotype was seen many times. The chain joins TRBV6-6 to TRBJ2-3; 8 bases fit TRBD2. The CDR3 extends over 15 amino acids. Trimming removed 2 bases from V and 5 bases from J; junction bases left unmatched: 6. CDR1 and CDR2 (germline): MNHNY, SVGAGI (reference sequence). This chain's CDR3 is CASSYGTRGIDTQYF. The CDR3 DNA reads as TGTGCCAGCAGTTACGGGACTAGAGGGATAGATACGCAGTATTTT.

Concerning this clonotype: This may come from a read error, since a much larger clone is one base off. V usage is TRBV11-3 and J usage is TRBJ2-5, with 10 bases lining up with TRBD1. V lost 1 base to trimming and J lost 0 bases; unmatched junction nucleotides: 5. Germline-derived CDR1 and CDR2 are SGHNT and YENEEA. This CDR3 contains 17 residues. Here the CDR3 DNA reads TGTGCCAGCAGCTTAGGCATCGGGACAGGGGACCAAGAGACCCAGTACTTC. Translated: CASSLGIGTGDQETQYF. The variable domain in full, with the rest retrieved from reference TRBV11-3 and TRBJ2-5, is EAGVVQSPRYKIIEKKQPVAFWCNPISGHNTLYWYLQNLGQGPELLIRYENEEAVDDSQLPKDRFSAERLKGVDSTLKIQPAELGDSAVYLCASSLGIGTGDQETQYFGPGTRLLVL.

The table lists this clonotype with a few counts. The chain employs TRBV7-9 and TRBJ2-7, with unresolved D. Germline loops: CDR1 SEHNR, CDR2 FQNEAQ (reference sequence). The CDR3 has 11 residues. V lost 5 bases, J lost 6 bases, and 8 bases lay in between. For the CDR3, the DNA is TGTGCCAGCAGCCTCGACGCCGAGCAGTACTTC. Protein: CASSLDAEQYF.

This clonotype was seen many times. The rearrangement links TRBV27 to TRBJ2-5, with no clear D. Trimming removed 0 bases from V and 1 base from J, with 12 bases in between. This CDR3 is 16 amino acids long. CDR1 MNHEY and CDR2 SMNVEV come from the germline V gene (reference sequence). This CDR3 is CASSLSMIRVQETQYF. The CDR3 coding sequence is TGTGCCAGCAGTTTATCGATGATTAGGGTCCAAGAGACCCAGTACTTC.

Comment on this clonotype: With a much larger clone just one base away, this may be a read error. V is TRBV12-3 or TRBV12-4 and J is TRBJ1-1; 7 nucleotides align to TRBD1. The trim removed 5 bases at V and 6 bases at J, leaving 9 bases unmatched. There are 14 residues in the CDR3. The CDR3 coding sequence is TGTGCCAGCAGTCCCGGGACAGCAAGAGCTGAAGCTTTCTTT. Translation: CASSPGTARAEAFF.

This clonotype was detected many times. The CDR3 sequence is CASSLFQGSNEAFF. CDR3 sequence (DNA): TGTGCCAGCAGTTTGTTCCAGGGATCGAATGAAGCTTTCTTT. The chain is built from TRBV28 and TRBJ1-1; tentative D call: TRBD1 (5 bases). Germline V gene sequence: CDR1 MDHEN, CDR2 SYDVKM. Trimming took 3 bases from V and 7 from J, leaving 15 bases between them. The CDR3 covers 14 residues.

The chain uses TRBV20-1 and TRBJ2-2, with 8 bases identical to TRBD2. V was pared by 4 bases and J by 4 bases, with 14 bases of the junction left unmatched. This CDR3 is built from 17 residues. Germline lookup yields CDR1 DFQATT and CDR2 SNEGSKA (reference sequence). CDR3 nucleotides: TGCAGTGCTAAAACCGATCGAGCGGGAGATGGCACCGGGGAGCTGTTTTTT. It codes for CSAKTDRAGDGTGELFF.

J is TRBJ1-5 and V is TRBV4-1; no definite D call. V lost 2 bases and J 3 bases, leaving 11 bases between the germline ends. Germline lookup yields CDR1 MGHRA and CDR2 YSYEKL. CDR3 length: 15 amino acids. CDR3 sequence: CASSQSEQFNQPQHF. The CDR3 bases are TGCGCCAGCAGCCAATCCGAGCAGTTCAATCAGCCCCAGCATTTT.

This clonotype was observed a few times. The chain carries TRBV7-9 and TRBJ2-5; D might be TRBD1 (5 bases). This CDR3 has 15 amino acids. Germline V gives CDR1 SEHNR, CDR2 FQNEAQ (reference sequence). Between the trimmed V and J ends, which lost 3 bases and 6 bases, there was a span of 17 bases. In DNA, the CDR3 is TGTGCCAGCAGCTTGGCGGCAAGGGGCTTGAAGACCCAGTACTTC. Its translation: CASSLAARGLKTQYF.

This clonotype appeared a few times. This chain links TRBV20-1 with TRBJ1-2, with 7 bases matching TRBD1. V lost 0 bases, J lost 1 base, and 17 bases stayed unmatched. Germline V gene sequence: CDR1 DFQATT, CDR2 SNEGSKA (reference sequence). This CDR3 has 19 amino acids. The CDR3 loop is CSARDPDRLSLPYNYGYTF. The DNA for the CDR3 is TGCAGTGCTAGAGATCCGGACAGGCTTTCACTCCCTTATAACTATGGCTACACCTTC.

Ten or more counts support this clonotype. The V gene is TRBV7-9, the J gene TRBJ2-3; no definite D call. Trimming took off 5 bases at V and 3 bases at J, with 9 bases between the two ends. This CDR3 is built from 13 residues. CDR1 and CDR2 (germline): SEHNR, FQNEAQ (reference sequence). The CDR3 sequence is CASSLSLTDTQYF. For the CDR3, the DNA is TGTGCCAGCAGCCTATCCCTTACAGATACGCAGTATTTT.

In its sample, this clonotype was seen many times. J is TRBJ1-1 and V is TRBV27; perhaps TRBD1 as D (6 bases). CDR1 is MNHEY, CDR2 SMNVEV, per germline (reference sequence). Trimming removed 2 bases from V and 10 bases from J, with 23 bases in between. The CDR3 has 16 amino acids. The CDR3 reads CASSLRFGGAGDGAFF. The DNA of the CDR3 is TGTGCCAGCAGTTTACGTTTTGGGGGGGCAGGAGACGGAGCTTTCTTT.

V gene TRBV7-9 combines with J gene TRBJ2-3; TRBD1 is a possible D gene (7 bases). V was shortened by 3 bases and J by 6 bases, with 16 bases between the two germline ends. The CDR3 spans 15 residues. The germline V gene encodes CDR1 SEHNR and CDR2 FQNEAQ (reference sequence). The CDR3 spells CASSLGTGRGDTQYF. The CDR3 DNA reads as TGTGCCAGCAGCTTGGGGACTGGCAGGGGGGATACGCAGTATTTT. The variable domain in full, with the rest retrieved from reference TRBV7-9 and TRBJ2-3, is DTGVSQNPRHKITKRGQNVTFRCDPISEHNRLYWYRQTLGQGPEFLTYFQNEAQLEKSRLLSDRFSAERPKGSFSTLEIQRTEQGDSAMYLCASSLGTGRGDTQYFGPGTRLTVL.

Regarding this clonotype: It may be a read error: a sequence one base away is much more abundant. This chain links TRBV7-2 with TRBJ2-3; 10 nucleotides align to TRBD2. CDR3 length: 18 amino acids. The V gene's germline CDR1 is SGHTA and CDR2 FQGNSA. The CDR3 DNA follows: TGTGCCAGCAGCCCACGACTAGCGGGTGAGGGGGGCACACATACGCAGTATTTT. This gives the protein CASSPRLAGEGGTHTQYF.

The J gene is TRBJ1-6, the V gene TRBV20-1; no reliable D call. Trimming removed 2 bases at V and 7 bases at J, with 12 bases between. Germline V CDR1 and CDR2: DFQATT, SNEGSKA (reference sequence). CDR3 length equals 14 residues. Written as DNA, the CDR3 is TGCAGTGCTAGATCCCGTACGGGGAATTCACCCCTCCACTTT. Amino acid sequence: CSARSRTGNSPLHF.

The CDR3 loop reads CASKGMQETQYF. CDR3 coding DNA: TGTGCCAGCAAGGGGATGCAAGAGACCCAGTACTTC. J is TRBJ2-5 and V is TRBV27; tentative D call: TRBD1 (5 bases). The ends were cut back, 7 bases at V and 2 bases at J, with 8 bases in the middle. Per germline, CDR1 MNHEY and CDR2 SMNVEV (reference sequence). The CDR3 covers 12 residues.

This sequence joins TRBV5-1 and TRBJ2-2; D is ambiguous. Germline CDR1 SGHRS, CDR2 YFSETQ. Trimming took off 5 bases at V and 4 bases at J, with 15 bases between the two ends. This CDR3 spans 15 amino acids. This chain's CDR3 is CASRTDLWATGELFF. CDR3 bases: TGCGCCAGCAGAACCGACTTATGGGCCACCGGGGAGCTGTTTTTT.

This chain connects TRBV15 to TRBJ1-4; D might be TRBD1 (5 bases). Trimming stripped 1 base from V and 6 bases from J, with 15 bases between. This CDR3 is built from 16 residues. CDR1 LNHNV and CDR2 YYDKDF come from the germline V gene (reference sequence). The CDR3 sequence is CATSRGYRDGDEKLFF. The CDR3 nucleotides are TGTGCCACCAGCAGAGGCTACCGGGACGGAGATGAAAAACTGTTTTTT. The full variable domain, in which reference TRBV15 and TRBJ1-4 provide the parts outside the CDR3, is DAMVIQNPRYQVTQFGKPVTLSCSQTLNHNVMYWYQQKSSQAPKLLFHYYDKDFNNEADTPDNFQSRRPNTSFCFLDIRSPGLGDTAMYLCATSRGYRDGDEKLFFGSGTQLSVL.

For this clonotype: This may be a read error: a much more frequent sequence differs by one nucleotide. This sequence joins TRBV18 and TRBJ1-1; the D is unclear. The CDR3 length is 15 residues. The germline V gene has CDR1 KGHSH and CDR2 LQKENI. The CDR3 spells CAGSPMSGLMIEAFF. Here the CDR3 DNA reads TGTGCCGGCTCACCCATGTCCGGACTTATGATTGAAGCTTTCTTT.

This clonotype was counted at least ten times. In nucleotides, the CDR3 is TGTGCCAGCAGCCCAGTCCGCGGGGCCTACAATGAGCAGTTCTTC. Translating it yields CASSPVRGAYNEQFF. The chain carries TRBV11-2 and TRBJ2-1, with D tentatively TRBD2 (6 bases). V lost 5 bases and J lost 2, with 13 bases in between. The CDR3 has 15 amino acids. Germline CDR1 and CDR2: SGHAT and FQNNGV.

The chain joins TRBV11-2 to TRBJ2-2, with 8 bases that match TRBD2. There are 17 residues in the CDR3. Germline CDR1 SGHAT, CDR2 FQNNGV. The trim removed 5 bases at V and 6 bases at J, leaving 14 bases unmatched. CDR3 nucleotide sequence: TGTGCCAGCAGCGTCAAAACTAGCGGCTTTACATCCGGGGAGCTGTTTTTT. Its protein is CASSVKTSGFTSGELFF. The variable domain in full, completed from reference TRBV11-2 and TRBJ2-2, reads EAGVAQSPRYKIIEKRQSVAFWCNPISGHATLYWYQQILGQGPKLLIQFQNNGVVDDSQLPKDRFSAERLKGVDSTLKIQPAKLEDSAVYLCASSVKTSGFTSGELFFGEGSRLTVL.

This clonotype was picked up many times. V and J are TRBV6-1 and TRBJ2-5; TRBD2 is a possible D gene (5 bases). The V and J ends lost 10 bases and 2 bases respectively, with 17 bases between them. The CDR3 covers 14 residues. Germline CDR1 reads MNHNS; CDR2 reads SASEGT. The CDR3 bases are TGTGCCACGACCTTGGGAGTAGGGCAAGAGACCCAGTACTTC. Encoded protein: CATTLGVGQETQYF.